This section outlines one TCR beta chain sequence together with its context. V dropped 3 bases and J dropped 4 bases, with 10 bases sitting between them. Looked up from germline, CDR1 is MNHEY and CDR2 is SMNVEV (reference sequence). This CDR3 spans 14 amino acids. This record belongs to a study of HIV-infected patients and healthy controls. TCRdb reprocessed the 5' RACE reads with MiXCR, giving one entry per CDR3 protein. This sample has 15,000 to 20,000 distinct CDR3 sequences; approximately 16% occur once, and the top ten carry about 24%. Sequenced input: CD8+ T cells from blood. The clonotype comes from a human donor in good health. V usage is TRBV27 and J usage is TRBJ1-5; D gene unclear. CDR3 loop: CASSLGGLNQPQHF. CDR3 DNA sequence: TGTGCCAGCAGTTTGGGAGGGCTAAATCAGCCCCAGCATTTT.